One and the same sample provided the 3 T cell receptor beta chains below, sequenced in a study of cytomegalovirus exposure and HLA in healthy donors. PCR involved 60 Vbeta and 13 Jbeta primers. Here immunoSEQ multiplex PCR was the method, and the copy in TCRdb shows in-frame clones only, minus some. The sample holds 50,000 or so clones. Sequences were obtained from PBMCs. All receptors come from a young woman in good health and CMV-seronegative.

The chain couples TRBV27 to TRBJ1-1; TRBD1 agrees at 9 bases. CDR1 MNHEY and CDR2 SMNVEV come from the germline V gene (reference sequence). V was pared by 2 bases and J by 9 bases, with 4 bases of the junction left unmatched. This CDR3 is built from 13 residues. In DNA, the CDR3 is TGTGCCAGCAGTTTAACCGGGACAGGGAAAGCTTTCTTT. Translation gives CASSLTGTGKAFF.

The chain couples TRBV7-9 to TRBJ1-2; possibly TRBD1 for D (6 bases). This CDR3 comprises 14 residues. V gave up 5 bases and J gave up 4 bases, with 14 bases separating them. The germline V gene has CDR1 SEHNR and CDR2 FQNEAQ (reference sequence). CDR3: CASSRYRESYGYTF. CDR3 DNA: TGTGCCAGCAGCAGATACAGGGAGAGCTATGGCTACACCTTC.

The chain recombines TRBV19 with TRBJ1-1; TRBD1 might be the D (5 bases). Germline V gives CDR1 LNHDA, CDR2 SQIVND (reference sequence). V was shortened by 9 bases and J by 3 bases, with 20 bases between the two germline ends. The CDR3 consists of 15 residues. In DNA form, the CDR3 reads TGTGCCAGCGAGAACGGGAGACAAGGGGACACTGAAGCTTTCTTT. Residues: CASENGRQGDTEAFF. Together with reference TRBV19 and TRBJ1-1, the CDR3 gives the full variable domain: DGGITQSPKYLFRKEGQNVTLSCEQNLNHDAMYWYRQDPGQGLRLIYYSQIVNDFQKGDIAEGYSVSREKKESFPLTVTSAQKNPTAFYLCASENGRQGDTEAFFGQGTRLTVV.